This T cell receptor beta chain was found in a study of blood T cell repertoires in COVID-19. Study as a whole: Samples representing acute and convalescent COVID-19 were sourced from the United States, Italy and Spain.

Original data processing: By means of reference gene primer amplification, nucleated cell counts were estimated. Repertoires were generated with immunoSEQ multiplex PCR, while TCRdb's copy carries only in-frame clones and drops some. Clone size and V and J calls were adopted from that table, with D and trimming inferred from the DNA. Of fewer than 300,000 clones listed, over 75% were seen once; the top ten hold roughly 11%. Germline loops: CDR1 LGHDT, CDR2 YNNKEL (reference sequence). The CDR3 has 14 amino acids. With 5 bases clipped from V and 2 bases from J, the junction kept 2 bases outside the gene matches.

This receptor was taken from a man aged 50-59 years with COVID-19, enrolled during active disease. The source material was peripheral blood. The chain employs TRBV3-1 (or the pseudogene TRBV3-2) and TRBJ2-7; 11 nucleotides line up with TRBD1. CDR3 amino acids: CASSAGQGAYEQYF. The CDR3 DNA reads TGTGCCAGCAGCGCGGGACAGGGGGCCTACGAGCAGTACTTC.